This T cell receptor beta chain was obtained from a study of OX40 agonist ivuxolimab in advanced cancers. In germline, CDR1 is MGHDK, CDR2 SYGVNS. The CDR3 has 17 amino acids. With 4 bases clipped from V and 4 bases from J, the junction kept 8 bases outside the gene matches. Sequencing was performed with immunoSEQ multiplex PCR; in TCRdb, only in-frame clones are kept and a portion is missing. The table has about 84,000 clones, approximately 89% seen once; the top ten hold approximately 0.2%. The chain recombines TRBV25-1 with TRBJ2-2; TRBD2 matches at 11 bases. This clonotype originated in an adult with an advanced solid tumor such as melanoma, head and neck, liver or kidney cancer. The specimen comprised CD4+ or CD8+ T cells sorted from blood, sampled in a trial of the OX40 agonist ivuxolimab. This chain's CDR3 is CASSASLAGVRTGELFF. The CDR3 DNA sequence: TGTGCCAGCAGTGCCTCACTAGCGGGAGTCCGCACCGGGGAGCTGTTTTTT.